Each of the 11 T cell receptor beta chains below was sequenced from the same sample in a study of T cells in Graves' hyperthyroidism and ophthalmopathy. The TCR beta CDR3 regions underwent amplification using RNA transcripts as the source. Initially, a first-round RT-PCR of the TCR CDR3 employed the HTBI primer set. TCRdb called the multiplex PCR reads again in MiXCR, with one record for every CDR3 protein. Of approximately 600,000 distinct CDR3 sequences in the sample, around 16% were seen once. Sequenced input: blood. The source is a woman in her twenties or thirties with Graves' hyperthyroidism.

This clonotype was detected ten times or more. The J gene is TRBJ2-7, the V gene TRBV27; TRBD2 matches at 7 bases. The CDR3 runs 13 residues. Looked up from germline, CDR1 is MNHEY and CDR2 is SMNVEV (reference sequence). V dropped 7 bases and J dropped 5; count of bases not matched to a gene: 8. Here the CDR3 reads CASMGGDWDEQYF. CDR3 in DNA: TGTGCCAGCATGGGGGGGGACTGGGACGAGCAGTACTTC.

In its sample, this clonotype was seen once. Being one base from a much bigger clone, this may be a read error. The J gene is TRBJ1-1, the V gene TRBV9; tentative D call: TRBD1 (6 bases). This CDR3 is 14 amino acids long. Germline V gene lookup returns CDR1 SGDLS and CDR2 YYNGEE. CDR3 in amino acids: CDSSEGGLDTEAFF. DNA of the CDR3: TGTGACAGCAGCGAGGGGGGACTCGACACTGAAGCTTTCTTT.

This clonotype has ten or more counts. DNA for the CDR3: TGTGCCAGCAGCGGGGCGCGGGGGAACACTGAAGCTTTCTTT. It yields the protein CASSGARGNTEAFF. The chain carries TRBV7-2 and TRBJ1-1, with D perhaps matching TRBD1 (5 bases). The CDR3 is 14 residues long. Trimming removed 5 bases from V and 1 base from J, with 11 bases in between. Germline loops: CDR1 SGHTA, CDR2 FQGNSA.

This clonotype came up many times. This chain uses TRBV28 with TRBJ2-3; D is unresolved. This CDR3 has 15 residues. Trimming removed 1 base at V and 0 bases at J, with 8 bases between. The germline CDR1 and CDR2 sequences are MDHEN and SYDVKM. CDR3: CASSLSSPSTDTQYF. The CDR3 DNA reads as TGTGCCAGCAGTTTATCCTCTCCCAGCACAGATACGCAGTATTTT.

This clonotype was found many times. This chain joins TRBV29-1 and TRBJ2-1, with TRBD2 matching over 9 bases. The CDR3 loop spans 13 amino acids. Germline CDR1 is SQVTM and CDR2 is ANQGSEA. Trimming took 7 bases from V and 5 from J; bases not matched to a gene: 6. The CDR3 sequence: CSGGGGFDNEQFF. The CDR3 DNA sequence: TGCAGCGGCGGGGGGGGCTTCGACAATGAGCAGTTCTTC.

This clonotype occurred a few times. This rearrangement joins TRBV27 to TRBJ2-2; TRBD2 agrees at 12 bases. The CDR3 consists of 17 residues. V shed 5 bases and J 6 bases; nucleotides not matched to a gene: 10. Germline V lookup: CDR1 MNHEY, CDR2 SMNVEV (reference sequence). The CDR3 sequence is CASSPLAGGLEAGELFF. CDR3 bases: TGTGCCAGCAGTCCGCTAGCGGGAGGGCTCGAGGCCGGGGAGCTGTTTTTT.

In regard to this clonotype: Since a much larger clone is just one base distant, this may be a read error. This chain uses TRBV12-3 or TRBV12-4 with TRBJ2-2; TRBD1 agrees at 7 bases. J was trimmed by 3 bases and V by 6 bases; bases with no gene match: 7. CDR3 length: 15 residues. The DNA of the CDR3 is TGTGCCAGCAGGCCCGGGACAGTGTACACCGGGGAGCTGTTTTTT. This codes for CASRPGTVYTGELFF.

A remark on this clonotype: A read error may be the cause here, since a much bigger clone is one base away. V is TRBV5-1 and J is TRBJ2-7, with 8 bases matching TRBD1. The CDR3 contains 15 residues. Germline loops: CDR1 SGHRS, CDR2 YFSETQ. CDR3 amino acids: CASSTGQGSSCEQYF. The CDR3 DNA is TGCGCCAGCAGCACCGGACAGGGAAGCTCCTGCGAGCAGTACTTC.

This clonotype was found many times. This sequence joins TRBV2 and TRBJ1-1; D ambiguous. There are 15 residues in the CDR3. Trimming pared 9 bases from V and 6 bases from J, leaving 23 bases between. CDR1 is SNHLY, CDR2 FYNNEI, per germline. CDR3 loop: CASSEGPTGGAEAFF. The CDR3 region has the DNA TGTGCCAGTTCAGAAGGGCCCACGGGAGGAGCTGAAGCTTTCTTT. The full variable domain, its missing parts supplied by reference TRBV2 and TRBJ1-1, is EPEVTQTPSHQVTQMGQEVILRCVPISNHLYFYWYRQILGQKVEFLVSFYNNEISEKSEIFDDQFSVERPDGSNFTLKIRSTKLEDSAMYFCASSEGPTGGAEAFFGQGTRLTVV.

This clonotype was detected ten times or more. The chain couples TRBV6-1 to TRBJ1-1; no clear D. In germline, CDR1 is MNHNS, CDR2 SASEGT. Trimming shortened V by 5 bases and J by 4 bases, and 11 bases separated the two germline ends. CDR3 size: 13 residues. In DNA, the CDR3 is TGTGCCAGCAGTCCTAGGGTTTCCACTGAAGCTTTCTTT. It codes for CASSPRVSTEAFF.

This clonotype was recorded at least ten times. The chain employs TRBV24-1 and TRBJ2-3; 10 bases align to TRBD2. With V trimmed by 3 bases and J by 2 bases, 4 bases remained unmatched. Germline values: CDR1 KGHDR, CDR2 SFDVKD. This CDR3 is built from 16 residues. CDR3 region: CATSDPGTSDTDTQYF. The CDR3 DNA reads TGTGCCACCAGTGATCCCGGGACTAGCGACACAGATACGCAGTATTTT.